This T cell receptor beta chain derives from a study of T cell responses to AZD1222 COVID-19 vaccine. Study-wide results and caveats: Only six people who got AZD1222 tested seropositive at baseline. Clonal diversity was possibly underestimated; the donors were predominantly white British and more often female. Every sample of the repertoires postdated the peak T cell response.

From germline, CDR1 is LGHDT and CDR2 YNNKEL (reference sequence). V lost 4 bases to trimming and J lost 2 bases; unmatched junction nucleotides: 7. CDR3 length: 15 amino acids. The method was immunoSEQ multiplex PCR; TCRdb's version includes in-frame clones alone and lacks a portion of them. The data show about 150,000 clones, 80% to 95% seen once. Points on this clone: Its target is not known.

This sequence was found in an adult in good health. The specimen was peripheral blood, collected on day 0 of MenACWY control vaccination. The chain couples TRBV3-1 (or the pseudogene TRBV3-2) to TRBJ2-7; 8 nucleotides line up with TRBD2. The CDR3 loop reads CASSPQAGAAYEQYF. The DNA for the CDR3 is TGTGCCAGCAGCCCACAAGCGGGGGCCGCCTACGAGCAGTACTTC.